This T cell receptor (beta chain) was profiled in a study of T-cell reconstitution after alpha-beta-depleted transplantation in children. The study's findings and limits: Most T-cell counts and diversity one year after the transplant came from T cells that were newly produced. Where alpha-beta T cells came from about two months after transplant was reportedly several hundred expanded graft clones.

Trimming cost V 11 bases and J 3 bases, with 17 bases left between them. CDR1 ENHRY and CDR2 SYGVKD come from the germline V gene. The CDR3 covers 13 residues. Details on this clonotype: The target antigen is unknown.

TCRbeta library preparation incorporated unique molecular identifiers. TCRdb reprocessed the PCR reads with MiXCR, giving one entry per CDR3 protein. The table has some 840,000 distinct CDR3 sequences, around 15% seen once; the top ten hold around 5%. The receptor comes from a male patient aged 10 to 17 who had a stem cell transplant for acute lymphoblastic leukemia, so the T cells may come from the graft donor. J is TRBJ2-7 and V is TRBV10-3, with D maybe TRBD2 (5 bases). This sample comprised PBMCs, mostly from graft donor cells, obtained 360 days after TCRalphabeta/CD19-depleted stem cell transplant. The CDR3 is CAAKRSTFYEQYF. Written as DNA, the CDR3 is TGTGCCGCCAAGCGGTCCACCTTCTACGAGCAGTACTTC.